These 10 T cell receptor beta chains came from one sample sequenced in a study of T cells in Graves' hyperthyroidism and ophthalmopathy. It was RNA transcripts that yielded the amplified TCR beta CDR3 regions. The HTBI set primed first-round TCR CDR3 RT-PCR. In TCRdb, the multiplex PCR reads were re-called with MiXCR into one record per CDR3 protein. The sample includes 200,000 to 300,000 distinct CDR3 sequences, almost 25% seen only once; the top ten take about a third. Sequencing was performed on blood. The receptor set was obtained from a woman in her thirties or forties with Graves' ophthalmopathy.

This clonotype was counted ten times or more. This chain connects TRBV13 to TRBJ1-1, with 7 bases aligning to TRBD1. V trimming: 5 bases; J trimming: 3 bases; junction bases outside the gene matches: 6. The CDR3 has 14 residues. Per germline, CDR1 PRHDT and CDR2 FYEKMQ (reference sequence). The CDR3 loop is CASSPGTDHTEAFF. DNA for the CDR3: TGTGCCAGCAGCCCGGGGACAGACCACACTGAAGCTTTCTTT.

This clonotype was counted many times. V and J are TRBV12-3 or TRBV12-4 and TRBJ2-7; no firm D call. The V end lost 4 bases, the J end lost 6 bases, and 13 bases lay between the germline ends. The CDR3 is 13 residues long. As DNA, the CDR3 is TGTGCCAGCAGTTGGGCAGATAGGGCCGAGCAGTACTTC. Protein: CASSWADRAEQYF.

This clonotype has ten or more counts. The chain combines TRBV6-1 with TRBJ2-2; the D gene could be TRBD1 or TRBD2 (5 bases each). Germline loops: CDR1 MNHNS, CDR2 SASEGT. The V end lost 6 bases, the J end lost 3 bases, and 14 bases lay between the germline ends. The CDR3 contains 15 residues. The CDR3 here is CASSHGTKDTGELFF. For the CDR3, the DNA is TGTGCCAGCAGCCATGGGACGAAAGACACCGGGGAGCTGTTTTTT.

This chain connects TRBV24-1 to TRBJ2-2; 9 bases agree with TRBD1. The length of the CDR3 is 13 residues. From germline, CDR1 is KGHDR and CDR2 SFDVKD. With V trimmed by 7 bases and J by 7 bases, 3 bases remained unmatched. CDR3 nucleotides: TGTGCCACCAGGGGACAGGGCAGCGGGGAGCTGTTTTTT. Its translation is CATRGQGSGELFF.

This clonotype was detected ten times or more. This chain joins TRBV7-9 and TRBJ2-5; D unclear. The CDR3 sequence is 14 residues long. Trimming removed 5 bases at V and 5 bases at J, with 15 bases between. Germline V lookup: CDR1 SEHNR, CDR2 FQNEAQ (reference sequence). The CDR3 region is CASSPPGPRETQYF. The CDR3 DNA is TGTGCCAGCAGCCCCCCGGGCCCTAGGGAGACCCAGTACTTC.

This clonotype has ten or more counts. The V gene is TRBV20-1, the J gene TRBJ2-7; D uncertain. With 4 bases removed from V and 3 bases from J, the gap between germline ends came to 4 bases. CDR3 length: 10 residues. Germline V gives CDR1 DFQATT, CDR2 SNEGSKA (reference sequence). The CDR3: CSAKGYEQYF. The DNA of the CDR3 is TGCAGTGCTAAGGGCTACGAGCAGTACTTC.

This clonotype was observed many times. The chain links TRBV27 to TRBJ2-7; D may match TRBD1 or TRBD2 (5 bases each). The CDR3 covers 14 residues. The germline V gene encodes CDR1 MNHEY and CDR2 SMNVEV (reference sequence). Trimming left V 3 bases short and J 2 bases short, with 11 bases between. CDR3 in amino acids: CASSFSGPTYEQYF. In nucleotides, the CDR3 is TGTGCCAGCAGTTTTTCGGGACCTACCTACGAGCAGTACTTC.

This clonotype was seen repeatedly, ten times or more. The chain has TRBV4-2 and TRBJ2-6; no clear D. Germline CDR1 LGHNA, CDR2 YNFKEQ. This CDR3 region has 16 residues. Trimming took 0 bases from V and 0 from J, leaving 6 bases between them. Here the CDR3 reads CASSQDLNSGANVLTF. CDR3 DNA sequence: TGTGCCAGCAGCCAAGATCTAAACTCTGGGGCCAACGTCCTGACTTTC.

This clonotype was observed many times. The chain combines TRBV29-1 with TRBJ2-5, with D possibly TRBD2 on 5 matching bases. CDR3 length: 14 residues. The V and J ends lost 3 bases and 5 bases respectively, with 16 bases between them. Germline V gene sequence: CDR1 SQVTM, CDR2 ANQGSEA. CDR3 in DNA: TGCAGCGTTGAGTCTTTTGAGGGTACGGAGACCCAGTACTTC. It specifies CSVESFEGTETQYF.

This clonotype was detected many times. The chain joins TRBV28 to TRBJ1-2; weak D call: TRBD1 (5 bases). The CDR3 length is 13 residues. Deletions cut 7 bases from V and 4 bases from J, with 13 bases between. CDR1 and CDR2 from the germline V gene are MDHEN and SYDVKM. CDR3 nucleotide sequence: TGTGCCAGCATCCAGGGTGGGCGCTATGGCTACACCTTC. This codes for CASIQGGRYGYTF.